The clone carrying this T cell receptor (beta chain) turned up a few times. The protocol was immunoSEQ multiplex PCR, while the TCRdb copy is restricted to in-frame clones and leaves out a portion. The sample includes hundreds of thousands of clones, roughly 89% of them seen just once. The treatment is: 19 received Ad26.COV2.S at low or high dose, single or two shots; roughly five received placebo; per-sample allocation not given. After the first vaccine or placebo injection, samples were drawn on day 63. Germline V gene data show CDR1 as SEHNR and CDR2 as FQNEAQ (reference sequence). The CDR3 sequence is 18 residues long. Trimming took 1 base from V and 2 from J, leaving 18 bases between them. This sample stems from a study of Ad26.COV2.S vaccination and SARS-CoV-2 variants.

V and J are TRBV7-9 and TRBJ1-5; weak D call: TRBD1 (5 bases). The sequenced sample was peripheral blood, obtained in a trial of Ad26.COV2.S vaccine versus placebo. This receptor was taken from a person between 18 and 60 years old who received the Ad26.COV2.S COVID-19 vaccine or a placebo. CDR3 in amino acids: CASSLDFLGVGGNQPQHF. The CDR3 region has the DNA TGTGCCAGCAGCTTAGATTTTCTGGGGGTCGGTGGCAATCAGCCCCAGCATTTT.